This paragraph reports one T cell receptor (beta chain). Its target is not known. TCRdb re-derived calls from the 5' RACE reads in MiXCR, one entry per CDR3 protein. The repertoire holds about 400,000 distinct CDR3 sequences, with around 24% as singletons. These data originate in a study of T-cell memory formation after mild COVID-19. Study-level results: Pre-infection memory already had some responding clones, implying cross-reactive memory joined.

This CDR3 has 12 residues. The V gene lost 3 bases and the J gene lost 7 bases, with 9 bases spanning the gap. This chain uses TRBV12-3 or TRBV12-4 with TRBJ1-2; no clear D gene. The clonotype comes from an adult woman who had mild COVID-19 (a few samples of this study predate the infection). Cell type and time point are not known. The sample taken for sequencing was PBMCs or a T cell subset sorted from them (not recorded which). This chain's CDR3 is CASSFSRSGYTF. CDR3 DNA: TGTGCCAGCAGTTTCTCTAGGTCTGGCTACACCTTC.